This T cell receptor beta chain was recovered during a study of tissue T cells after allogeneic stem cell transplantation. Across the study: Patients with graft-versus-host disease had grafts: several unmodified, three CD34-selected and T-cell-depleted. Gastrointestinal graft-versus-host disease was present in all patients, each treated with several therapy lines.

CDR3 sequences, V/J genes, frequencies and template counts came from survey-depth TCRbeta sequencing. The method was immunoSEQ multiplex PCR; TCRdb's version includes in-frame clones alone and lacks a portion of them. The sample yields 26,000 or so clones, about 89% seen once. Germline CDR1 LNHDA, CDR2 SQIVND (reference sequence). The CDR3 extends over 13 amino acids. The germline V and J ends were trimmed by 9 bases and 3 bases, with 13 bases remaining between them. The clonotype comes from a male donor at least 60 years old who later had graft-versus-host disease after an allogeneic stem cell transplant. The chain recombines TRBV19 with TRBJ2-3; the D is unclear. The sequences come from blood, collected before transplantation. This chain's CDR3 is CASSGVPTDTQYF. CDR3 sequence (DNA): TGTGCCAGCTCAGGAGTTCCTACAGATACGCAGTATTTT.